Listed below are T cell receptor beta chains from one sample, sequenced in a study of T cell responses to AZD1222 COVID-19 vaccine. Sequenced by immunoSEQ multiplex PCR; TCRdb stores in-frame clones only, minus some. The sample lists roughly 120,000 clones, approximately 89% occurring once. This sample comprised peripheral blood, obtained on day 0 of AZD1222 vaccination. These receptors all come from an adult in good health. Each CDR3 is given with its conserved first and last residue. A D gene is named only where the DNA matches it firmly. Part of the rows lack a size; the others show once, few, many or a class for expanded clones.

DNA	CDR3	D	J	size	V
TGTGCCACCAGGGGGCCTCAATATAGCAATCAGCCCCAGCATTTT	CATRGPQYSNQPQHF	TRBD1	TRBJ1-5	-	TRBV6-5
TGTGCCAGCAGGGGGACAGATGAAAAACTGTTTTTT	CASRGTDEKLFF	TRBD1	TRBJ1-4	-	TRBV2
TGTGCCAGCAGCTTCTGGAACACCGGGGAGCTGTTTTTT	CASSFWNTGELFF	-	TRBJ2-2	-	TRBV5-5
TGCGCCAGCAGCCAAGTAGAGGGGCCCAAAAACATTCAGTACTTC	CASSQVEGPKNIQYF	-	TRBJ2-4	-	TRBV4-1
TGTGCCAGCAGCCGGGGGGGCTTATTTAATTCACCCCTCCACTTT	CASSRGGLFNSPLHF	-	TRBJ1-6	few	TRBV14
TGTGCCAGCAGGGGTGGGATCCCCCCGCTGTTTTTT	CASRGGIPPLFF	-	TRBJ1-4	once	TRBV2
TGTGCCAGCGGTCCACGTATGAGGGAGAACACTGAAGCTTTCTTT	CASGPRMRENTEAFF	-	TRBJ1-1	-	TRBV5-6
TGTGCCAGCAGCCCAGCCAGGATGTACGAGCAGTACTTC	CASSPARMYEQYF	-	TRBJ2-7	-	TRBV7-9
TGTGCCAGCAGCTTAGCCGGGTTAGGGGAGCAGTTCTTC	CASSLAGLGEQFF	-	TRBJ2-1	-	TRBV7-8
TGCGCCAGCAGTGAGCTGTCTAACTATGGCTACACCTTC	CASSELSNYGYTF	-	TRBJ1-2	-	TRBV10-2
TGTGCCAGCAGCCCCGACGGACACAATCAGCCCCAGCATTTT	CASSPDGHNQPQHF	-	TRBJ1-5	-	TRBV5-4
TGTGCCAGCAGCCCTCGCCCGGGACAGCCCGAAAACTATGGCTACACCTTC	CASSPRPGQPENYGYTF	TRBD1	TRBJ1-2	-	TRBV5-8
TGTGCCAGCAGCTTTCGCCAGACTAATTCACCCCTCCACTTT	CASSFRQTNSPLHF	-	TRBJ1-6	-	TRBV7-2
TGCGCCAGCAGTGATGGGACCGGGGCCGACTACGAGCAGTACTTC	CASSDGTGADYEQYF	-	TRBJ2-7	-	TRBV10-1
TGTGCCAGTAGCCCGACAGCCTCCTCTGGAAACACCATATATTTT	CASSPTASSGNTIYF	-	TRBJ1-3	-	TRBV19
TGTGCCAGCAGCCCTTACAGACAGGGCTCCTACGAGCAGTACTTC	CASSPYRQGSYEQYF	TRBD1	TRBJ2-7	-	TRBV5-8
TGCAGCGTTGGAGACACTGAAGCTTTCTTT	CSVGDTEAFF	-	TRBJ1-1	-	TRBV29-1